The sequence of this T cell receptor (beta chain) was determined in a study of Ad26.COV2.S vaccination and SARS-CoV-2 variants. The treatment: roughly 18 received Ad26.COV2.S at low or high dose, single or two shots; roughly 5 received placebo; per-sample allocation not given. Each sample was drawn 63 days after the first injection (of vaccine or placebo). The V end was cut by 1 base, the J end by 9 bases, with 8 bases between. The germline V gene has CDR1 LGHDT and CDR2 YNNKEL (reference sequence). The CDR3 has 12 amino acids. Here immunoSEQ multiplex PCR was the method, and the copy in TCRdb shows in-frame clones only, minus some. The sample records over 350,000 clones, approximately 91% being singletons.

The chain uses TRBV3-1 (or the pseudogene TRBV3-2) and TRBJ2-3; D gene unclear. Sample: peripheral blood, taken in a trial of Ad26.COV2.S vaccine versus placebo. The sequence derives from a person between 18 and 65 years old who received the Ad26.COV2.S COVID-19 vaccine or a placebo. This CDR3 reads CASSQGQDTQYF. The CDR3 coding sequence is TGTGCCAGCAGCCAAGGCCAGGACACGCAGTATTTT.